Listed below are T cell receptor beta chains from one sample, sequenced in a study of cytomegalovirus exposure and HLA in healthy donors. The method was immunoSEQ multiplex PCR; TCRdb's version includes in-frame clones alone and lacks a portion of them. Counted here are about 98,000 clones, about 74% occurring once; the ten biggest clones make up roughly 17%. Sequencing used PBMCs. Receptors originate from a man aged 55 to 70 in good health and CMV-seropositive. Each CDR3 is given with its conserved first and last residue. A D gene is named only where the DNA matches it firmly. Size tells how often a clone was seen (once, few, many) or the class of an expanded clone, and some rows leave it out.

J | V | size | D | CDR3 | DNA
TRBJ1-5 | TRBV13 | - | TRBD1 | CASSLGGIRQGGARNQPQHF | TGTGCCAGCAGCTTAGGTGGAATAAGACAGGGGGGTGCTCGGAATCAGCCCCAGCATTTT
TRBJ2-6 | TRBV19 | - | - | CATGSGANVLTF | TGTGCCACCGGCTCTGGGGCCAACGTCCTGACTTTC
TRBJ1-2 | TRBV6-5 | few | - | CASSYGGADGYTF | TGTGCCAGCAGTTACGGGGGCGCGGATGGCTACACCTTC
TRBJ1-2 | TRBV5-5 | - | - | CASSLGVSGEQGYTF | TGTGCCAGCAGCTTGGGGGTGTCAGGGGAGCAGGGCTACACCTTC
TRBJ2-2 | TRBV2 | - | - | CASRVDRFSTGELFF | TGTGCCAGCAGGGTGGACAGATTTTCCACCGGGGAGCTGTTTTTT
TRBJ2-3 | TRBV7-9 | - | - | CASSLLGSSVDTQYF | TGTGCCAGCAGCTTGCTAGGTAGTAGCGTAGATACGCAGTATTTT
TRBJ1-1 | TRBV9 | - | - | CASSVGGGDTEAFF | TGTGCCAGCAGCGTAGGAGGAGGGGACACTGAAGCTTTCTTT
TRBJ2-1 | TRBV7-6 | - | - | CASSPGGNEQFF | TGTGCCAGCAGCCCCGGGGGAAATGAGCAGTTCTTC
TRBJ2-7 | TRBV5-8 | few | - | CASSFPGATYEQYF | TGTGCCAGCAGCTTTCCAGGGGCAACCTACGAGCAGTACTTC
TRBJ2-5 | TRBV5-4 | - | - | CASSHGPRAGETQYF | TGTGCCAGCAGCCACGGCCCCCGGGCGGGGGAGACCCAGTACTTC
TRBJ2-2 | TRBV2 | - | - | CASSEDLLRNTGELFF | TGTGCCAGCAGTGAAGACCTACTGAGAAACACCGGGGAGCTGTTTTTT
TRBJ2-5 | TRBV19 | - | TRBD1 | CASSIAPGQGTETQYF | TGTGCCAGTAGTATAGCCCCGGGACAGGGGACGGAGACCCAGTACTTC
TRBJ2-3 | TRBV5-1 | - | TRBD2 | CASSDGLAGGIRTDTQYF | TGCGCCAGCAGCGACGGACTAGCGGGGGGTATTAGAACAGATACGCAGTATTTT
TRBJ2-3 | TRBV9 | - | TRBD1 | CASSVRDRGGLDTQYF | TGTGCCAGCAGCGTCCGGGACAGGGGCGGTTTAGATACGCAGTATTTT
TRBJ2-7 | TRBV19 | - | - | CASSIVSGKGYEQYF | TGTGCCAGTAGTATCGTGTCGGGAAAAGGATACGAGCAGTACTTC
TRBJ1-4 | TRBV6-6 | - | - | CASSLDSHEKLFF | TGTGCCAGCAGTCTGGACAGCCACGAAAAACTGTTTTTT
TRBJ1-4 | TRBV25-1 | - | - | CASSEPQGLLSNEKLFF | TGTGCCAGCAGTGAACCCCAGGGCCTTTTATCTAATGAAAAACTGTTTTTT
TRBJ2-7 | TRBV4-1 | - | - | CASSQVDSYEQYF | TGCGCCAGCAGCCAGGTTGACTCTTACGAGCAGTACTTC
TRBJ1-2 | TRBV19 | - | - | CASSRGANYGYTF | TGTGCCAGCAGCAGGGGTGCTAACTATGGCTACACCTTC
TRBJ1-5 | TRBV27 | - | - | CASGEGQPQHF | TGTGCCTCAGGGGAGGGTCAGCCCCAGCATTTT
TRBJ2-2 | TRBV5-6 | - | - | CASSSGQGGGTGELFF | TGTGCCAGCAGCTCCGGACAGGGCGGGGGCACCGGGGAGCTGTTTTTT
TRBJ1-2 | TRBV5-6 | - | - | CASSLSGGTYGYTF | TGTGCCAGCAGCCTTTCGGGGGGTACCTATGGCTACACCTTC
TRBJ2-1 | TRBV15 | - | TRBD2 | CATSRVGAGDKYNEQFF | TGTGCCACCAGCAGAGTAGGGGCGGGGGATAAATACAATGAGCAGTTCTTC